The T cell receptor beta chain under discussion was sequenced for a study of beta chain features in type 1 diabetes. Findings and limits, study-wide: The analysis here could not establish whether HLA type shapes TCRB rearrangement. Across all four CD4+ subsets, people with type 1 diabetes showed modestly shorter TCRB CDR3s.

The V end lost 7 bases, the J end lost 10 bases, and 11 bases lay between the germline ends. Germline V gives CDR1 LNHDA, CDR2 SQIVND (reference sequence). CDR3 length: 12 amino acids. Per donor, one heparinised blood draw averaged around 120 mL. CD45RO/CCR7/CD25/CD127/CD95/CD27 sorting isolated CD4+ naive, central memory, regulatory and stem cell-like memory cells. Once sorted, every population was more than 98% pure. This clone came up a few times. Its antigen is not identified. cDNA synthesis used the whole RNA isolate, giving expressed TCRB sequences. Profiled with immunoSEQ multiplex PCR; TCRdb holds only in-frame clones, not every one. The sample consists of approximately 600,000 clones, under 15% of them appearing once.

This receptor was identified in a man aged 25 to 45 with type 1 diabetes. The chain recombines TRBV19 with TRBJ1-6; D is unclear. The specimen sequenced was naive CD4+ T cells from blood. In DNA form, the CDR3 reads TGTGCCAGTACGCAGGAAGGATCACCCCTCCACTTT. Its protein product is CASTQEGSPLHF.